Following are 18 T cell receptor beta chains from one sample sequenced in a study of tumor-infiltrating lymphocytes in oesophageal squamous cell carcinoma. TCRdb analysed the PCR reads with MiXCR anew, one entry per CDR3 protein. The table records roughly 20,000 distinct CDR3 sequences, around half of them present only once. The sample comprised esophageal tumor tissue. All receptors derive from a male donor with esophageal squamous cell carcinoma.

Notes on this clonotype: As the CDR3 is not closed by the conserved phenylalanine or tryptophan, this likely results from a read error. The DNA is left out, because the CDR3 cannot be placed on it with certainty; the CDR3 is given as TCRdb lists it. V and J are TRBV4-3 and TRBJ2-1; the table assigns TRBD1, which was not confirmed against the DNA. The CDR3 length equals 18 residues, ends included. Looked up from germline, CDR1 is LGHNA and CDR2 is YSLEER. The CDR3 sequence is CASSQDRGTLTYEQYFGN.

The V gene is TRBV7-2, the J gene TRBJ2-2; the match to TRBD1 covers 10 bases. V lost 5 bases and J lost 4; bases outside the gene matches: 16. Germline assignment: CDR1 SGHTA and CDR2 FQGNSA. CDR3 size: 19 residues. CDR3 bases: TGTGCCAGCAGCCCGTACGGGACAGGGGCTATTTTGGGCACCGGGGAGCTGTTTTTT. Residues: CASSPYGTGAILGTGELFF.

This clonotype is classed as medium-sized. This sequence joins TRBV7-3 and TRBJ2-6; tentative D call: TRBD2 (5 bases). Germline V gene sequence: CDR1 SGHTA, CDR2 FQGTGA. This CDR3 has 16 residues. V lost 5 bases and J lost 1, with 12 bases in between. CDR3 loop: CASSPPGSSGANVLTF. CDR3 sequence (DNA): TGTGCCAGCAGCCCGCCTGGGAGTTCTGGGGCCAACGTCCTGACTTTC.

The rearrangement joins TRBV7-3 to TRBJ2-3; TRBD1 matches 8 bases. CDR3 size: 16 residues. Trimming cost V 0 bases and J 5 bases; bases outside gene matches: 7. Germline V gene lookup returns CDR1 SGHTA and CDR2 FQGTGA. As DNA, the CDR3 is TGTGCCAGCAGCTTAACCCAGGGGGCTTCTGAAGATACGCAGTATTTT. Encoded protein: CASSLTQGASEDTQYF.

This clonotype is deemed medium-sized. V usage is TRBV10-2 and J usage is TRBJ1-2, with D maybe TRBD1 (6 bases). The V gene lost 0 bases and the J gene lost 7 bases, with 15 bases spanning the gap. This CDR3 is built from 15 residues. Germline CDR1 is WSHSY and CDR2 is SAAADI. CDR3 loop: CASSESAGAQGGYTF. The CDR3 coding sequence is TGCGCCAGCAGTGAGTCGGCAGGGGCCCAGGGTGGCTACACCTTC.

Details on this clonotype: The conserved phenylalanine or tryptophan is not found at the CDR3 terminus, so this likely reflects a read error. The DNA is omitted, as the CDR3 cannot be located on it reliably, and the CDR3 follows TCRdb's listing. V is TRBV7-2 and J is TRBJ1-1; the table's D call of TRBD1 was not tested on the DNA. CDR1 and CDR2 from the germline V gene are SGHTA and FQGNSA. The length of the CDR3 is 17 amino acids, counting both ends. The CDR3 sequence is CASSLFYGEPTSSSSGQ.

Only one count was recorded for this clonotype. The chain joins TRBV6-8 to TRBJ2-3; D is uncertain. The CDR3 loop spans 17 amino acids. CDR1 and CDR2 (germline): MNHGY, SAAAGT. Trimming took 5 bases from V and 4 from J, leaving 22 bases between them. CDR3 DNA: TGTGCCAGCAGTCCTCAGCTAGTTTCGTTTGAGGCAGATACGCAGTATTTT. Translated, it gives CASSPQLVSFEADTQYF.

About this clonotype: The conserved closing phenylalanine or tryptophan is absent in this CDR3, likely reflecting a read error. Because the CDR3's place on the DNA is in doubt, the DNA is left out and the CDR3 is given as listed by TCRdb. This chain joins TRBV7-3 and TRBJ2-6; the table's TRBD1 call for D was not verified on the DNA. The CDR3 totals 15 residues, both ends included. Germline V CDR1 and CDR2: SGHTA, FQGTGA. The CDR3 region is CASSSGAYNEQFFGA.

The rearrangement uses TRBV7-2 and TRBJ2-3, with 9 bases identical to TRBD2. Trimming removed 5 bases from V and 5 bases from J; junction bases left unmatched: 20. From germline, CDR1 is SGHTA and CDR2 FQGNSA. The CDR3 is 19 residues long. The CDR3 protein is CASSPPEGISGRFVDTQYF. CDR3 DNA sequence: TGTGCCAGCAGCCCCCCCGAGGGTATTAGCGGGAGATTTGTAGATACGCAGTATTTT.

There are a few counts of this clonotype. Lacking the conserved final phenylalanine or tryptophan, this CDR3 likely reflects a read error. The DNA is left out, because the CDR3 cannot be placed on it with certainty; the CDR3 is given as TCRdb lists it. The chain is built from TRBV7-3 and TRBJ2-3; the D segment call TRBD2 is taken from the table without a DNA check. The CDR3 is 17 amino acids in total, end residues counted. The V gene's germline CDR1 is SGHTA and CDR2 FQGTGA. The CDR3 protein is CASSLTSQGYNEQYFGP.

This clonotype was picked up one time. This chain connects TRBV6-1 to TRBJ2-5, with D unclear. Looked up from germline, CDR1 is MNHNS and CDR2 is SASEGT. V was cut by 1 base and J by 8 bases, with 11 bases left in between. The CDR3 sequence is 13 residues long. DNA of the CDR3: TGTGCCAGCAGTGAAGGGAACAGCTTTACCCAGTACTTC. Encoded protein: CASSEGNSFTQYF.

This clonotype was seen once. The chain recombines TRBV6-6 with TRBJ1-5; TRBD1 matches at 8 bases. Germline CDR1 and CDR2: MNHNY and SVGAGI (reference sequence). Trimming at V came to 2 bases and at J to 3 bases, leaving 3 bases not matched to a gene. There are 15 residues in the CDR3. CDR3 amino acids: CASSYETGVNQPQHF. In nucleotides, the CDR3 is TGTGCCAGCAGTTACGAGACAGGGGTCAATCAGCCCCAGCATTTT.

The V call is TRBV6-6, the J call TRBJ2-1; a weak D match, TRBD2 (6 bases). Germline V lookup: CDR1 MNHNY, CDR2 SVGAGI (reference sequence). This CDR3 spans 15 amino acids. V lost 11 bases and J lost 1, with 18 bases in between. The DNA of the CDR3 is TGTGCCGGCTCTGGTGGGCTAGCGTCCTACAATGAGCAGTTCTTC. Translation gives CAGSGGLASYNEQFF.

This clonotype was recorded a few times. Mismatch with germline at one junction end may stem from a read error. This CDR3 is CASSLLAGGLNEQFF. CDR3 bases: TGTGCTAGCAGCTTATTAGCGGGGGGCCTAAATGAGCAGTTCTTC. The gene calls are TRBV7-7 and TRBJ2-5, with 10 bases identical to TRBD2. The DNA end favors TRBJ2-1, so the J call may be wrong. The CDR3 is 15 residues long. Germline CDR1 reads SSHAT; CDR2 reads FNYEAQ (reference sequence).

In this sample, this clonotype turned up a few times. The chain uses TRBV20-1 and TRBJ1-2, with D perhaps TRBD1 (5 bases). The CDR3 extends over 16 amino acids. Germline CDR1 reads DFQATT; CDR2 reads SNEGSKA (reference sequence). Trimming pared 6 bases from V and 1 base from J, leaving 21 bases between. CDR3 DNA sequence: TGCAGTGCGGGGGACCTGAGGAGGTCAATTAACTATGGCTACACCTTC. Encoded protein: CSAGDLRRSINYGYTF.

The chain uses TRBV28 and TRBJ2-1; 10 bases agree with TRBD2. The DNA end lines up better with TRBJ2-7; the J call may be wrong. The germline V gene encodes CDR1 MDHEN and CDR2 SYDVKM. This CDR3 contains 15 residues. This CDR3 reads CASSLDPSGGYEQYF. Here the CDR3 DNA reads TGTGCCAGCAGTTTAGACCCTAGCGGGGGCTACGAGCAGTACTTC.

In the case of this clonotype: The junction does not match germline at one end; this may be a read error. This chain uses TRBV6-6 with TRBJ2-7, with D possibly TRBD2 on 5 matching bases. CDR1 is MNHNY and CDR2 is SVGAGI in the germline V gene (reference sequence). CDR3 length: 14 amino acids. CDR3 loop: CASSQLVNTGELYF. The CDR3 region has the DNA TGTGCCAGCAGTCAACTAGTCAACACCGGGGAGCTGTACTTC.

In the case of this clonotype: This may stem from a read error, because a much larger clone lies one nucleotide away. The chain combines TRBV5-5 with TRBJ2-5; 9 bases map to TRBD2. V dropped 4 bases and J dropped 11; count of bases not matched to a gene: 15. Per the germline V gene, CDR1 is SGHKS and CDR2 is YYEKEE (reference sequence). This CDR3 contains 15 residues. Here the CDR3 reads CASSHSGRVDNEQYF. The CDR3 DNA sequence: TGTGCCAGCAGCCATAGCGGGAGAGTGGACAATGAGCAGTACTTC.